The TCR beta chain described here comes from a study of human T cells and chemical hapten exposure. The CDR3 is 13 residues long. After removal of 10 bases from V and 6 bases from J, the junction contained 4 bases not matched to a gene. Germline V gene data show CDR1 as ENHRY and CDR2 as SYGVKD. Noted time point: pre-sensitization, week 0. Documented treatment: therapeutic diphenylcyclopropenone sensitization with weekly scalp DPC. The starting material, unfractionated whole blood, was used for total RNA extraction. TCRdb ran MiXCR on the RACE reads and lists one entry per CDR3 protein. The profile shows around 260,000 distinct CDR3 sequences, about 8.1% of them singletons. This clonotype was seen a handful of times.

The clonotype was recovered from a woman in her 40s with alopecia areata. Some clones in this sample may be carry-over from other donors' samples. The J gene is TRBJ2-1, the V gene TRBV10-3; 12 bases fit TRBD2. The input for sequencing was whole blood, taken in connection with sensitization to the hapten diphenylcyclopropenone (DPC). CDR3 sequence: CATGLAGSNEQFF. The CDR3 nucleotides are TGTGCCACCGGACTAGCGGGAAGCAATGAGCAGTTCTTC.